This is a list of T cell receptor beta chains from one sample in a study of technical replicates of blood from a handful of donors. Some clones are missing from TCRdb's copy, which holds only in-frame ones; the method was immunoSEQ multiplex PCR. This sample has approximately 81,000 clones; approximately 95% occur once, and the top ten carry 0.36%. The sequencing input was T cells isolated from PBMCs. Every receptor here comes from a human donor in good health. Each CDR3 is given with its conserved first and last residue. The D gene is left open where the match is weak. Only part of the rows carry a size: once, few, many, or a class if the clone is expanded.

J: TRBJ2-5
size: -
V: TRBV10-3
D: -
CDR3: CAISGQGGETQYF
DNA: TGTGCCATCAGTGGACAGGGAGGCGAGACCCAGTACTTC

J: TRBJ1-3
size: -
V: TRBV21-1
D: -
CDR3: CASSKVLWPNTIYF
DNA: TGTGCCAGCAGCAAAGTCCTTTGGCCGAACACCATATATTTT

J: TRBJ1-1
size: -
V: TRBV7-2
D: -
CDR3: CASSLGMPGWANTEAFF
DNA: TGTGCCAGCAGCTTAGGTATGCCAGGGTGGGCAAACACTGAAGCTTTCTTT

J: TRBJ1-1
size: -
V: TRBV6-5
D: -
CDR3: CASRLGHLNTEAFF
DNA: TGTGCCAGCAGACTTGGACATTTGAACACTGAAGCTTTCTTT

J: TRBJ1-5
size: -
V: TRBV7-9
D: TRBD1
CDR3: CATGQGAGQPQHF
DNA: TGTGCCACAGGACAGGGGGCAGGTCAGCCCCAGCATTTT

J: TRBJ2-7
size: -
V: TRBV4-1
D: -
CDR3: CASSPKTGYEQYF
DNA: TGCGCCAGCAGCCCAAAAACAGGCTACGAGCAGTACTTC

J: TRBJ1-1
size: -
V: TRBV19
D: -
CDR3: CASSPSGHQNTEAFF
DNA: TGTGCCAGTAGCCCGTCAGGACACCAGAACACTGAAGCTTTCTTT

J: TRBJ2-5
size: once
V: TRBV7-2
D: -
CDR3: CASSPVGTDQETQYF
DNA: TGTGCCAGCAGCCCAGTGGGCACAGACCAAGAGACCCAGTACTTC

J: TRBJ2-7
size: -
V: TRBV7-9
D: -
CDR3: CASSLIDRGTGDYEQYF
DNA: TGTGCCAGCAGCTTAATCGATCGGGGGACTGGGGACTACGAGCAGTACTTC

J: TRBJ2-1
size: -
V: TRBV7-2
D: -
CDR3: CASSLSTTRRHEQFF
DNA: TGTGCCAGCAGCTTGTCCACGACTAGAAGACATGAGCAGTTCTTC

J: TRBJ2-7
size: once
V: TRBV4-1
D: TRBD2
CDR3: CASSSSGSSDEQYF
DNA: TGCGCCAGCAGCTCTAGCGGATCATCGGACGAGCAGTACTTC

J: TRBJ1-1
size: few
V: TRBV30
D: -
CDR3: CAWSVVEGNEAFF
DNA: TGTGCCTGGAGTGTGGTAGAGGGTAATGAAGCTTTCTTT

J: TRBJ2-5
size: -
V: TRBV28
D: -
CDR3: CASSKGVYETQYF
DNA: TGTGCCAGCAGTAAGGGGGTTTACGAGACCCAGTACTTC

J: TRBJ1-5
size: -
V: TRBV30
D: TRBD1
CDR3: CAWSVQGVNQPQHF
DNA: TGTGCCTGGAGTGTACAGGGGGTAAATCAGCCCCAGCATTTT

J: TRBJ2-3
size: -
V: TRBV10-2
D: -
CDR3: CASSDNWAGYEDTQYF
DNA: TGCGCCAGCAGTGACAATTGGGCGGGATATGAAGATACGCAGTATTTT

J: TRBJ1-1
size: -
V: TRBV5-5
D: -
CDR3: CASSPAIRVNEAFF
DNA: TGTGCCAGCAGCCCCGCGATCAGGGTTAATGAAGCTTTCTTT

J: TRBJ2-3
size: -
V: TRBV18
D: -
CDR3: CASSPAGADTQYF
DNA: TGTGCCAGCTCACCCGCGGGGGCTGATACGCAGTATTTT

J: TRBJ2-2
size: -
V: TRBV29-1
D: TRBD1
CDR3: CSVVRQGIGELFF
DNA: TGCAGCGTTGTAAGACAGGGGATCGGGGAGCTGTTTTTT

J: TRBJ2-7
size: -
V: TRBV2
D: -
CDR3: CASSGSTPYEQYF
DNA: TGTGCCAGCAGTGGCAGTACACCCTACGAGCAGTACTTC

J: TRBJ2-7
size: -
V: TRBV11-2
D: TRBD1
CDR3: CASSLGQPYEQYF
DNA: TGTGCCAGCAGCCTGGGACAGCCCTACGAGCAGTACTTC

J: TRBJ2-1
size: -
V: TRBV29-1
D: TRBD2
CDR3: CSPRGLGYNEQFF
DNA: TGCAGCCCGCGGGGACTAGGGTACAATGAGCAGTTCTTC

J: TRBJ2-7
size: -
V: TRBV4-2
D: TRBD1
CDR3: CASGVTGTGAYEQYF
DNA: TGTGCCAGCGGGGTAACCGGGACAGGGGCCTACGAGCAGTACTTC

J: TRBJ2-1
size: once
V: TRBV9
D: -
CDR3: CASSVGLDEQFF
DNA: TGTGCCAGCAGCGTAGGGCTAGATGAGCAGTTCTTC

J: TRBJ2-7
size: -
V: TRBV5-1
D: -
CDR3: CANPKGQGTYEQYF
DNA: TGCGCCAACCCCAAGGGGCAGGGCACCTACGAGCAGTACTTC

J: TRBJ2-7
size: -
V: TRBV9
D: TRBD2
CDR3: CASSVAPSGSEQYF
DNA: TGTGCCAGCAGCGTAGCTCCTAGCGGGAGCGAGCAGTACTTC

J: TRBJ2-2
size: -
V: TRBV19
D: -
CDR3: CASSSLGRDLTNTGELFF
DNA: TGTGCCAGTAGTTCGCTCGGAAGGGACTTGACGAACACCGGGGAGCTGTTTTTT

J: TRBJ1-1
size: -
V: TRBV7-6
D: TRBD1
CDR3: CASSKDRVESSAEAFF
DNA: TGTGCCAGCAGCAAGGACAGGGTTGAATCAAGCGCTGAAGCTTTCTTT

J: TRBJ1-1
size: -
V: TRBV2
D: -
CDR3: CASNTGYTEAFF
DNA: TGTGCCAGCAATACAGGGTATACTGAAGCTTTCTTT

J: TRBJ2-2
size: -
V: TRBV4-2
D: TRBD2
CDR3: CASSHELASTGELFF
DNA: TGTGCCAGCAGCCATGAACTAGCGAGCACCGGGGAGCTGTTTTTT

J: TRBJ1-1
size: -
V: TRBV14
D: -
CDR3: CASSQEDSKNTEAFF
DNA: TGTGCCAGCAGCCAAGAGGACAGTAAGAACACTGAAGCTTTCTTT

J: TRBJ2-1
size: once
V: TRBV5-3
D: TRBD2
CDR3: CARTFSGASYNEQFF
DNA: TGTGCCAGAACCTTTAGCGGGGCCTCCTACAATGAGCAGTTCTTC